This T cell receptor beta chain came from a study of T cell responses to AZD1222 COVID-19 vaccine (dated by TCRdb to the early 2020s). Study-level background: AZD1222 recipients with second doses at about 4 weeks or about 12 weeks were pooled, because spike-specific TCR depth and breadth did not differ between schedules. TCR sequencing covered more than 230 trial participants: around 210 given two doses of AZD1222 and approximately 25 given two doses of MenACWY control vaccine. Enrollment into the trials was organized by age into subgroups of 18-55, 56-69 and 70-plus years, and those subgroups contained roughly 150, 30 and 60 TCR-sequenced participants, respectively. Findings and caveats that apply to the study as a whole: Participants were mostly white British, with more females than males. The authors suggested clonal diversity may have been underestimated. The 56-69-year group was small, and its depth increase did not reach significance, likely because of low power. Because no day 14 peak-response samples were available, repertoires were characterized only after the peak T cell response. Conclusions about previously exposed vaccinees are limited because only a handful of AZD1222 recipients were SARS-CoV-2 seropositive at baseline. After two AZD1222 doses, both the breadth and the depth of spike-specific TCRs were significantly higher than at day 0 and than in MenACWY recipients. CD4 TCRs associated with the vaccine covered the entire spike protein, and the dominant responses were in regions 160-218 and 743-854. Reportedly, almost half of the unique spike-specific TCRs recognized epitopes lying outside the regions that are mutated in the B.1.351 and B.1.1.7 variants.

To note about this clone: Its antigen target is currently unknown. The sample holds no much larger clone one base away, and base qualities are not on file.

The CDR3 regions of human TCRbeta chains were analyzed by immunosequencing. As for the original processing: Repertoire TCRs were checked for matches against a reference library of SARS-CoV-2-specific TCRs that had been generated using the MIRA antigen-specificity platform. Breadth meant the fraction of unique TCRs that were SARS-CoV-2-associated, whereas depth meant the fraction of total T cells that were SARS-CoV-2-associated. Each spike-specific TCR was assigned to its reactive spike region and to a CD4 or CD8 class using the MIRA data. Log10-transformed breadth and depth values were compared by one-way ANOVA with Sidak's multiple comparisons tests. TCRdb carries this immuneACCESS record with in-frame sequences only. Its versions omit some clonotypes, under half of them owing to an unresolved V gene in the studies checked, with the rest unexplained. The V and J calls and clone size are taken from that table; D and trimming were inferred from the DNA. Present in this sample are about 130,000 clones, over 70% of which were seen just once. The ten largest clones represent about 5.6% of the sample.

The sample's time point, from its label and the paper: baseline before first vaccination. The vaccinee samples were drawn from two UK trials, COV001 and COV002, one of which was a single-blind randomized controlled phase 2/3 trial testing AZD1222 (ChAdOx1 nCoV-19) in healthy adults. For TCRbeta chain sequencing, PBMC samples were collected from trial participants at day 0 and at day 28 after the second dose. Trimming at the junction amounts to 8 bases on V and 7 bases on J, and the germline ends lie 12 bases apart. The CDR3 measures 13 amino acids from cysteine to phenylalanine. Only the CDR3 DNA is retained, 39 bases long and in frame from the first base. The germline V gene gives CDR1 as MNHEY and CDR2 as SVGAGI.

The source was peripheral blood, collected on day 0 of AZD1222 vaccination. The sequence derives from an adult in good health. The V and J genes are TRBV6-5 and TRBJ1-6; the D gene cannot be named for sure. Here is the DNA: TGTGCCAGCCGAGACCTGAGGAATTCACCCCTCCACTTT. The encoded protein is CASRDLRNSPLHF.